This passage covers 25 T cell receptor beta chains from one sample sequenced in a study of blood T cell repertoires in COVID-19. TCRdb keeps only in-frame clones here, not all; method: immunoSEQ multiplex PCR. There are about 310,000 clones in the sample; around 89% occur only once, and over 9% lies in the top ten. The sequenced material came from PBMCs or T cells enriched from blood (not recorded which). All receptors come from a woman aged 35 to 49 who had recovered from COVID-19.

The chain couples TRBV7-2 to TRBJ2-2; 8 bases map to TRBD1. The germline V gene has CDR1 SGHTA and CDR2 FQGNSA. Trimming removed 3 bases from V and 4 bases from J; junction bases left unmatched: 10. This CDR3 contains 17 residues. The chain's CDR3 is CASSFTPPGGGTGELFF. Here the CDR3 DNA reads TGTGCCAGCAGCTTTACCCCTCCAGGGGGCGGCACCGGGGAGCTGTTTTTT.

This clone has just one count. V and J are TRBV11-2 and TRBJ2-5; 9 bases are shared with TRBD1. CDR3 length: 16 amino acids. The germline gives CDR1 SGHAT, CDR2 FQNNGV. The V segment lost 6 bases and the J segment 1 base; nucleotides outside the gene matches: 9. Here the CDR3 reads CASRPSGTGPQETQYF. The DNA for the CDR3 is TGTGCCAGCAGGCCTTCCGGGACAGGGCCCCAAGAGACCCAGTACTTC.

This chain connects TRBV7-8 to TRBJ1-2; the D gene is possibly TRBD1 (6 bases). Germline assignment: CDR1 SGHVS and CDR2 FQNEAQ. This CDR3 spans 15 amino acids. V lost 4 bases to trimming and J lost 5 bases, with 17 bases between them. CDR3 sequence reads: CASSSTGGPGYGYTF. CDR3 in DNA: TGTGCCAGCAGCTCGACCGGGGGGCCGGGTTATGGCTACACCTTC.

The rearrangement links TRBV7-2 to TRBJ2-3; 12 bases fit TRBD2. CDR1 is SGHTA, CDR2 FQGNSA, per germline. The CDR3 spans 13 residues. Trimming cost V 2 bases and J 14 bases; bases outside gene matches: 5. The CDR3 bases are TGTGCCAGCAGCTTATTCGAGACTAGCGGGGGGTATTTT. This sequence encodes CASSLFETSGGYF.

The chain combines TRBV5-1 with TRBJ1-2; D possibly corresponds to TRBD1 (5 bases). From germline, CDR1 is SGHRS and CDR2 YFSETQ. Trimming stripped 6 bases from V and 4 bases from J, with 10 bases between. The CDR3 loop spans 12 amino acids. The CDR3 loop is CASKGEGYGYTF. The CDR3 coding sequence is TGCGCCAGCAAAGGGGAAGGCTATGGCTACACCTTC.

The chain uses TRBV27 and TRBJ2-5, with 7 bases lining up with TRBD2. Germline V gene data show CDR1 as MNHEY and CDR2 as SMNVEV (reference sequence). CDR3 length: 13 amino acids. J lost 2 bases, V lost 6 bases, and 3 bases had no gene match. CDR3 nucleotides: TGTGCCAGCAGGTCTAGCGGTCAAGAGACCCAGTACTTC. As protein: CASRSSGQETQYF.

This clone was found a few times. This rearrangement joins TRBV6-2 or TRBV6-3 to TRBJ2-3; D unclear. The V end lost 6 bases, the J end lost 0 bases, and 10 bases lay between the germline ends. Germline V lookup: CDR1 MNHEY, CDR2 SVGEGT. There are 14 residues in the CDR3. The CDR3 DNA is TGTGCCAGCAGCCCCCCTACGAGCACAGATACGCAGTATTTT. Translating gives CASSPPTSTDTQYF.

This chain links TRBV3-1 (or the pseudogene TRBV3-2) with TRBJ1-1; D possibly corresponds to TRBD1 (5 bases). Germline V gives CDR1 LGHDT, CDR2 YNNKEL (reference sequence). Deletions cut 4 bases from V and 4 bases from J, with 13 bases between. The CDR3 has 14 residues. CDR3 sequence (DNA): TGTGCCAGCAGCCCCACCGGGGGGGGCACTGAAGCTTTCTTT. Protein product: CASSPTGGGTEAFF.

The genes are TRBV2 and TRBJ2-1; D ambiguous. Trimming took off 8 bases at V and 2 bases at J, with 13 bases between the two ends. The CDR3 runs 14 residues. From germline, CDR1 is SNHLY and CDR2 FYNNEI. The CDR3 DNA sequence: TGTGCCAGCTTTCAAGAGGTTGCCTACAATGAGCAGTTCTTC. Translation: CASFQEVAYNEQFF.

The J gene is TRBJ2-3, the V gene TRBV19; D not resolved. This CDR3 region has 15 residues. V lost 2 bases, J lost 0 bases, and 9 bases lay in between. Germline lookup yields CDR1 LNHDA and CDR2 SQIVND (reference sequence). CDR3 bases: TGTGCCAGTAGTATATGGAGCTCTAGCACAGATACGCAGTATTTT. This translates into CASSIWSSSTDTQYF.

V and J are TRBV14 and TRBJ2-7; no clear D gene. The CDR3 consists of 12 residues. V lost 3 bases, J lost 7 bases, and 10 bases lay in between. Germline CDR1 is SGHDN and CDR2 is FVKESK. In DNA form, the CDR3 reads TGTGCCAGCAGCCACGTAACAAAAGAGCAGTACTTC. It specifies CASSHVTKEQYF.

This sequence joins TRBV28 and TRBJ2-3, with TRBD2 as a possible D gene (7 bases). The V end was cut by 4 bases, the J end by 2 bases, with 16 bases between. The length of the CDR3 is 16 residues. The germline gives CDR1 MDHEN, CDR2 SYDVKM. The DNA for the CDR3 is TGTGCCAGCAGTTCCCGGGGAGGGGGGTTCACAGATACGCAGTATTTT. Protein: CASSSRGGGFTDTQYF.

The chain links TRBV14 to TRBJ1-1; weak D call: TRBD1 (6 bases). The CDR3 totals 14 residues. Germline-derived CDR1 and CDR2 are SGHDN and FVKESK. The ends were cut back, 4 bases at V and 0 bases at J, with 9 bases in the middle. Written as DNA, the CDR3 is TGTGCCAGCAGCCCAGGGGTCATGAACACTGAAGCTTTCTTT. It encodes CASSPGVMNTEAFF. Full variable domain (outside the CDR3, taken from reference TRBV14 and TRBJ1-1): EAGVTQFPSHSVIEKGQTVTLRCDPISGHDNLYWYRRVMGKEIKFLLHFVKESKQDESGMPNNRFLAERTGGTYSTLKVQPAELEDSGVYFCASSPGVMNTEAFFGQGTRLTVV.

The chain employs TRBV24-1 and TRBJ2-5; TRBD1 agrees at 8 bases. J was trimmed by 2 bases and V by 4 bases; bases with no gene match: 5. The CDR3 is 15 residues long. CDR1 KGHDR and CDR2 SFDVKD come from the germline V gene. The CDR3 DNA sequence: TGTGCCACCAGTGACCCCGGGACAGGTCAAGAGACCCAGTACTTC. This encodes CATSDPGTGQETQYF.

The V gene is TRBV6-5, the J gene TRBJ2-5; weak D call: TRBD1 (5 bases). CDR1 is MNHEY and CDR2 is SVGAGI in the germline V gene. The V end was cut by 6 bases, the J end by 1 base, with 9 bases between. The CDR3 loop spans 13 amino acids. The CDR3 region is CASRQGVQETQYF. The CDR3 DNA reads TGTGCCAGCAGACAAGGGGTCCAAGAGACCCAGTACTTC.

CDR3 loop: CASSSSDRGIGGYTF. CDR3 nucleotides: TGTGCCAGCAGCTCATCGGACAGGGGGATTGGTGGCTACACCTTC. The chain is built from TRBV7-3 and TRBJ1-2, with TRBD1 matching 10 bases. Per germline, CDR1 SGHTA and CDR2 FQGTGA. V lost 4 bases and J lost 7; bases outside the gene matches: 9. The CDR3 runs 15 residues.

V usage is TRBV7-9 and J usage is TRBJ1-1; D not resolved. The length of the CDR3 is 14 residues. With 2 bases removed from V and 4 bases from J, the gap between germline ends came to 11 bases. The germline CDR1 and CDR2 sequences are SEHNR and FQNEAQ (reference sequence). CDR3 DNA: TGTGCCAGCAGCTTATCGGCAGCGATCACTGAAGCTTTCTTT. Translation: CASSLSAAITEAFF.

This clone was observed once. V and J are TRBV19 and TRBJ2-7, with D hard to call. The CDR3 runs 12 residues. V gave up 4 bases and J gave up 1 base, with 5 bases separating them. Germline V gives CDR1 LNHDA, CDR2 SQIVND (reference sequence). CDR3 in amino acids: CASSSRSYEQYF. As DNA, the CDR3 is TGTGCCAGTAGTAGCAGGTCCTACGAGCAGTACTTC.

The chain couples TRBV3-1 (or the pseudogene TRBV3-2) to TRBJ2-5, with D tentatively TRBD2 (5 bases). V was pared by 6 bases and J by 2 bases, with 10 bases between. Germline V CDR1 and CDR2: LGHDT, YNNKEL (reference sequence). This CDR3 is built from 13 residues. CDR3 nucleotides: TGTGCCAGCAGAAGAGGAGGACAAGAGACCCAGTACTTC. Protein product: CASRRGGQETQYF.

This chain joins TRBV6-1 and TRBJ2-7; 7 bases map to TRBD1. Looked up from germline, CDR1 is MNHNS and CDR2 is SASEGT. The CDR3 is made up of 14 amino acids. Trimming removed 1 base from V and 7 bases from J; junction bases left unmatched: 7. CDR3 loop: CASSEGQGLGEQYF. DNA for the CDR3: TGTGCCAGCAGTGAAGGACAGGGATTGGGGGAGCAGTACTTC.

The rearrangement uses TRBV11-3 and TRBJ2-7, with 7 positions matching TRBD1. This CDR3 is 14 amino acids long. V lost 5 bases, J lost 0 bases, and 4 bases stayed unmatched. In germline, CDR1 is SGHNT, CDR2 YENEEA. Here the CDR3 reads CASSPDRVSYEQYF. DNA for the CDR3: TGTGCCAGCAGCCCAGACAGGGTCTCCTACGAGCAGTACTTC.

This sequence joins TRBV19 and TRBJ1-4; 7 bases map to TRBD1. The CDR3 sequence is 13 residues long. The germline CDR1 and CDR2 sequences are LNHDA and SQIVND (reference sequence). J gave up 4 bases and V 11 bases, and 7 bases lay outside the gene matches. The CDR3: CAPRGQINEKLFF. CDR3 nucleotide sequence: TGTGCCCCCCGGGGACAGATTAATGAAAAACTGTTTTTT.

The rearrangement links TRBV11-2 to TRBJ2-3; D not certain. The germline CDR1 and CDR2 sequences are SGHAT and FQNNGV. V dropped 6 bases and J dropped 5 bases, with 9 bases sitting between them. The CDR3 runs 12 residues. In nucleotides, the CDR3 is TGTGCCAGCAGGCTCCCAGGAGATACGCAGTATTTT. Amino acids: CASRLPGDTQYF. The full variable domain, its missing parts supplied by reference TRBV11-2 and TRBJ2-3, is EAGVAQSPRYKIIEKRQSVAFWCNPISGHATLYWYQQILGQGPKLLIQFQNNGVVDDSQLPKDRFSAERLKGVDSTLKIQPAKLEDSAVYLCASRLPGDTQYFGPGTRLTVL.

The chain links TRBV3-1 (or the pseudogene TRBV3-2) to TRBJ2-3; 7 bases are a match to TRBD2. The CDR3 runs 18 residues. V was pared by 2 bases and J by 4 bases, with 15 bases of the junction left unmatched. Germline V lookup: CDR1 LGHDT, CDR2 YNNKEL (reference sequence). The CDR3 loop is CASSQMVVGGSRADTQYF. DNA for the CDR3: TGTGCCAGCAGCCAAATGGTAGTGGGCGGGAGTAGGGCAGATACGCAGTATTTT.

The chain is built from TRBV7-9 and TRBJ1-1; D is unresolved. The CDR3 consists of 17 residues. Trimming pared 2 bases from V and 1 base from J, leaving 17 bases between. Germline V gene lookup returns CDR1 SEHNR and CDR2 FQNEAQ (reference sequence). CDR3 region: CASSLLGPTAGNTEAFF. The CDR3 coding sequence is TGTGCCAGCAGCTTATTAGGCCCCACAGCGGGGAACACTGAAGCTTTCTTT.